This T cell receptor beta chain was sequenced during a study of blood T cell repertoires in COVID-19. Assay: immunoSEQ multiplex PCR; the TCRdb copy retains only in-frame clones and omits some. The sample carries a few hundred thousand clones, 84% recorded once. The V gene's germline CDR1 is LNHDA and CDR2 SQIVND (reference sequence). The CDR3 is made up of 14 amino acids. With 4 bases clipped from V and 3 bases from J, the junction kept 5 bases outside the gene matches. The chain joins TRBV19 to TRBJ1-1; TRBD1 matches 7 bases. Sample: peripheral blood. The sequence came from a woman in her 40s who had recovered from COVID-19. CDR3 nucleotides: TGTGCCAGTAGTACGACAGGGAGTTACACTGAAGCTTTCTTT. As protein: CASSTTGSYTEAFF.